The sequence of this T cell receptor beta chain was determined in a study of shared clonotypes between healthy human individuals. As for the study in general: Participating donors consisted of a couple of women and a few men aged 18 to 49. Study observations and caveats: Rarefaction indicated that sorted-subset sequencing remained incomplete although depth was large. Relative to memory subsets, naive subsets generally showed larger estimated richness.

Method: immunoSEQ multiplex PCR; TCRdb's copy keeps in-frame clones and lacks some. The table lists 2 million to 3 million clones, approximately 93% of them singletons. Trimming removed 0 bases at V and 1 base at J, with 12 bases between. The CDR3 has 16 residues. Germline CDR1 SEHNR, CDR2 FQNEAQ (reference sequence). For this clone: The antigen remains unidentified.

The sequence derives from a man in his late teens or twenties in good health. Some clones in this sample may be carry-over from other donors' samples. The J gene is TRBJ1-2, the V gene TRBV7-9; D is unresolved. Sample: naive CD4+ T cells from PBMCs. Described subset: CD45RA+ positively selected. The CDR3 is CASSLALLGLNYGYTF. The CDR3 nucleotides read TGTGCCAGCAGCTTAGCGCTTCTGGGCCTTAACTATGGCTACACCTTC.